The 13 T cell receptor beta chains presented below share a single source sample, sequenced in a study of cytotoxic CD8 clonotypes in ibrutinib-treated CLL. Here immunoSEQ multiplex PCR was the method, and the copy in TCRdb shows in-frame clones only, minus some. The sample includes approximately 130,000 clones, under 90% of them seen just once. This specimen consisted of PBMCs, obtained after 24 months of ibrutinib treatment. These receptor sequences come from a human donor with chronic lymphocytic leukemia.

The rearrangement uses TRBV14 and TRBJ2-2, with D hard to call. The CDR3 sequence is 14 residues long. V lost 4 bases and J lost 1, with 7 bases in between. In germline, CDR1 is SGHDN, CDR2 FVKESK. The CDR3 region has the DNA TGTGCCAGCAGCCGGGTGGGGAACACCGGGGAGCTGTTTTTT. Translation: CASSRVGNTGELFF.

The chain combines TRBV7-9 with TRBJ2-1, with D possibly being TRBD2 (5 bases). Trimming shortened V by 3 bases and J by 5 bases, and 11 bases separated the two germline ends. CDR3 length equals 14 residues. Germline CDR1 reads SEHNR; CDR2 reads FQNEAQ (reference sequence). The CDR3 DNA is TGTGCCAGCAGCTTTTACCGGGAACACAATGAGCAGTTCTTC. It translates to CASSFYREHNEQFF. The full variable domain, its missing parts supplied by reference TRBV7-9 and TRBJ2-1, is DTGVSQNPRHKITKRGQNVTFRCDPISEHNRLYWYRQTLGQGPEFLTYFQNEAQLEKSRLLSDRFSAERPKGSFSTLEIQRTEQGDSAMYLCASSFYREHNEQFFGPGTRLTVL.

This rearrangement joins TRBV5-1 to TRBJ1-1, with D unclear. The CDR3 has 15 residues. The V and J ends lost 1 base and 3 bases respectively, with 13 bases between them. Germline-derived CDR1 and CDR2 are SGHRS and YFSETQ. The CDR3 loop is CASSLIPGSDTEAFF. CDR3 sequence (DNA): TGCGCCAGCAGCTTGATACCCGGGTCGGACACTGAAGCTTTCTTT.

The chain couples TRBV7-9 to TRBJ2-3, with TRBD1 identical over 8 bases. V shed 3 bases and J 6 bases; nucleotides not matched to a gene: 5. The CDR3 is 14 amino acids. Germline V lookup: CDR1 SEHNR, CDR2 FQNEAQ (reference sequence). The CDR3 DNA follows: TGTGCCAGCAGCTTCCAGGGGGCAGGCGATACGCAGTATTTT. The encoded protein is CASSFQGAGDTQYF.

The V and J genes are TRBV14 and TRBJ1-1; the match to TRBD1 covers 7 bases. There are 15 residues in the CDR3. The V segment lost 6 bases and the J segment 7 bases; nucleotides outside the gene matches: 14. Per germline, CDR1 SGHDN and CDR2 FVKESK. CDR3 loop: CASSLKGQARGEAFF. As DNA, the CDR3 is TGTGCCAGCAGTCTTAAAGGACAGGCTAGGGGTGAAGCTTTCTTT.

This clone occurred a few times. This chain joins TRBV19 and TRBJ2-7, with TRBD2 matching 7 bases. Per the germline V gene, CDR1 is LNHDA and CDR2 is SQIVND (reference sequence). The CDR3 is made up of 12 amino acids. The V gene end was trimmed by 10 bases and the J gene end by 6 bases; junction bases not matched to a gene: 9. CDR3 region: CATESGGAEQYF. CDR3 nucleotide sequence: TGTGCCACCGAGTCGGGGGGTGCCGAGCAGTACTTC.

The CDR3: CASSEDRSSETQYF. CDR3 sequence (DNA): TGTGCCAGCAGTGAGGACAGGAGCAGCGAGACCCAGTACTTC. The chain links TRBV2 to TRBJ2-5, with TRBD1 matching over 7 bases. There are 14 residues in the CDR3. Germline V gene sequence: CDR1 SNHLY, CDR2 FYNNEI. The J segment lost 5 bases and the V segment lost 3 bases, leaving 6 bases of the junction unmatched. Combining the CDR3 with reference TRBV2 and TRBJ2-5 gives the whole variable domain EPEVTQTPSHQVTQMGQEVILRCVPISNHLYFYWYRQILGQKVEFLVSFYNNEISEKSEIFDDQFSVERPDGSNFTLKIRSTKLEDSAMYFCASSEDRSSETQYFGPGTRLLVL.

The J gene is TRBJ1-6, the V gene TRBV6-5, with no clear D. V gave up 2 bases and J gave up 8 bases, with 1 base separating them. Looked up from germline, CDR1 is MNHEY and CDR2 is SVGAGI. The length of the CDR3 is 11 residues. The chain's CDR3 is CASSYDSPLHF. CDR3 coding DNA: TGTGCCAGCAGTTACGATTCACCCCTCCACTTT.

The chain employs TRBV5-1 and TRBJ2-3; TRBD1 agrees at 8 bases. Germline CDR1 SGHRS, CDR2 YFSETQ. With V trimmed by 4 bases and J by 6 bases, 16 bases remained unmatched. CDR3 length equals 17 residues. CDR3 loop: CASSSSVGQGAGDTQYF. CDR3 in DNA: TGCGCCAGCAGCAGCTCCGTTGGGCAGGGGGCGGGTGATACGCAGTATTTT.

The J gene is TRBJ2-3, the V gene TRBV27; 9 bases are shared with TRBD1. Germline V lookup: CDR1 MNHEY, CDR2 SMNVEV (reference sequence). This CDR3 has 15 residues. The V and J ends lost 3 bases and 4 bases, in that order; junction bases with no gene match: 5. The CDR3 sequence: CASSFATGGPDTQYF. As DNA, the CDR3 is TGTGCCAGCAGTTTCGCGACAGGGGGACCAGATACGCAGTATTTT.

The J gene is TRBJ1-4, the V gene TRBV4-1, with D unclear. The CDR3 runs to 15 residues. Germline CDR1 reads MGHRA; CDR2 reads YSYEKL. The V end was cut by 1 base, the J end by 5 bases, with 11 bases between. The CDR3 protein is CASSQAGSGNEKLFF. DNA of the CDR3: TGCGCCAGCAGCCAAGCCGGGTCTGGCAATGAAAAACTGTTTTTT.

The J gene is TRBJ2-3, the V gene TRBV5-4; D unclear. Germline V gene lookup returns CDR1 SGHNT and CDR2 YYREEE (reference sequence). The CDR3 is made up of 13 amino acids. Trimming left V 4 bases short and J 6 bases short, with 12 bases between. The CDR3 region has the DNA TGTGCCAGCAGCCCGGAAAGGTGGGATACGCAGTATTTT. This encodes CASSPERWDTQYF.

The CDR3 nucleotides are TGTGCCAGCAGTTACGGGCGTCCGAACACTGAAGCTTTCTTT. It yields the protein CASSYGRPNTEAFF. The chain is built from TRBV6-5 and TRBJ1-1; D is unresolved. Germline V lookup: CDR1 MNHEY, CDR2 SVGAGI. The CDR3 consists of 14 residues. The V and J ends lost 2 bases and 1 base respectively, with 8 bases between them.